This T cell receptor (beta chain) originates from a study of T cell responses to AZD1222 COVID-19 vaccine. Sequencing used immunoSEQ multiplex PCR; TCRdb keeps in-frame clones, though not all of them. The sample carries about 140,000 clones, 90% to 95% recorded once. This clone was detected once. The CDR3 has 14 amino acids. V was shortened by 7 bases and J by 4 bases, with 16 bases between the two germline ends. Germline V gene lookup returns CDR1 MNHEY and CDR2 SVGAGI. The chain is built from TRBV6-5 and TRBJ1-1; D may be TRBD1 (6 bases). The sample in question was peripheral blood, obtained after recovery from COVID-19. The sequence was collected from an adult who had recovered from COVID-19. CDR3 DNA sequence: TGTGCCAGCACGGGTACAGGGATGGGCACTGAAGCTTTCTTT. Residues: CASTGTGMGTEAFF.